This T cell receptor (beta chain) comes out of a study of early T cells in non-severe SARS-CoV-2 infection. About the study: Sequencing used unsorted whole-blood bulk RNA, so chains lack pairing. Overall study findings and caveats: VDJdb-based matching was biased toward anti-spike CD8 responses and missed private and CD4 specificities.

Germline V CDR1 and CDR2: LNHDA, SQIVND (reference sequence). J lost 4 bases, V lost 5 bases, and 5 bases had no gene match. The CDR3 has 15 amino acids. In TCRdb, the 5' RACE reads were re-called with MiXCR into one record per CDR3 protein. In the table there are more than 95,000 distinct CDR3 sequences, roughly 11% of which are singletons. This clonotype occurred many times. As yet, its antigen is unknown. The source material was whole blood, sampled at baseline. The chain recombines TRBV19 with TRBJ2-6; 7 bases are a match to TRBD1. The clonotype originates from an adult who was a healthcare worker with PCR-confirmed SARS-CoV-2 infection or an uninfected control (not recorded which). For the CDR3, the DNA is TGTGCCAGTAGTTCGGACAGGCCCGGGGCCAACGTCCTGACTTTC. This gives the protein CASSSDRPGANVLTF.